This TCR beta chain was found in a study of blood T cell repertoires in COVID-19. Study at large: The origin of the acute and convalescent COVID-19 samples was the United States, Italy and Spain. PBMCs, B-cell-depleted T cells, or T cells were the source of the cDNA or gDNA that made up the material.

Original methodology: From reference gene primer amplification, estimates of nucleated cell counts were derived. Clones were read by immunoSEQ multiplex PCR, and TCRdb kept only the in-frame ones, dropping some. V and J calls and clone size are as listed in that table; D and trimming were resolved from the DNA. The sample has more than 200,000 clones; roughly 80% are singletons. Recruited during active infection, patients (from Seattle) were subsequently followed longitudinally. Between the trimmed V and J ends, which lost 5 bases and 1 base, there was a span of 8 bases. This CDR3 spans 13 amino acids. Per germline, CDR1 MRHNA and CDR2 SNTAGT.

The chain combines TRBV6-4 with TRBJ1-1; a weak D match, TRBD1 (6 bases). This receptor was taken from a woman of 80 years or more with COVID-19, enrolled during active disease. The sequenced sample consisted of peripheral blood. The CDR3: CASSRTENTEAFF. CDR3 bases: TGTGCCAGCAGTCGGACAGAGAACACTGAAGCTTTCTTT.